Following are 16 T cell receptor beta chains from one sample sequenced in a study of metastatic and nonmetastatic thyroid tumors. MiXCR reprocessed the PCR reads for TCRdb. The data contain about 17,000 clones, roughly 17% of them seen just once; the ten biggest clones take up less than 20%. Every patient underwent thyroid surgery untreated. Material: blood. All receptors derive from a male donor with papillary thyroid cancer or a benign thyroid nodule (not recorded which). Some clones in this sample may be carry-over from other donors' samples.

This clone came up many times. CDR3 loop: CATKGGKISTDTQYF. The CDR3 bases are TGTGCCACCAAAGGGGGGAAGATTAGCACAGATACGCAGTATTTT. J is TRBJ2-3 and V is TRBV19; the D gene could be TRBD1 or TRBD2 (6 bases each). V lost 10 bases and J lost 0, with 17 bases in between. The CDR3 loop spans 15 amino acids. Germline V lookup: CDR1 LNHDA, CDR2 SQIVND (reference sequence).

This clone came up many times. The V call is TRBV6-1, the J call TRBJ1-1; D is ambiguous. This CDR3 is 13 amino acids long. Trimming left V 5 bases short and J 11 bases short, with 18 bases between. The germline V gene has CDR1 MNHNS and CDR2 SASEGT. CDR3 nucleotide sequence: TGTGCCAGCAGTACAAGGGAGGTTGGAGTGGCTTTCTTT. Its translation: CASSTREVGVAFF.

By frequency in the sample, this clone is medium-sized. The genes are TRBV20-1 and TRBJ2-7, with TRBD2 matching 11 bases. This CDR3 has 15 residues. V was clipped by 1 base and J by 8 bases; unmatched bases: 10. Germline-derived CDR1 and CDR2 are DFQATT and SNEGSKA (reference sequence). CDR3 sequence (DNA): TGCAGTGCTAGAGTAGGGACGGGACTAGCGGCAAAGCAGTACTTC. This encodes CSARVGTGLAAKQYF.

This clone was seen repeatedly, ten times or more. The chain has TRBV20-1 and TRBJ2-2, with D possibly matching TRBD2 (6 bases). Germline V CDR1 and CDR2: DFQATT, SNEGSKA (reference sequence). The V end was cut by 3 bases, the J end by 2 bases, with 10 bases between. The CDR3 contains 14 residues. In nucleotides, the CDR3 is TGCAGTGCTAGCGGGAGCTTAAACACCGGGGAGCTGTTTTTT. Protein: CSASGSLNTGELFF.

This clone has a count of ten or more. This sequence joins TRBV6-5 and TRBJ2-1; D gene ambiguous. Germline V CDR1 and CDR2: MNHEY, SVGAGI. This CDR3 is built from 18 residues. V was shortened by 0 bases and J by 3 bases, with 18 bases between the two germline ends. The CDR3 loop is CASSYSASMLFRYNEQFF. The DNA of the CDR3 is TGTGCCAGCAGTTACTCGGCCTCGATGTTATTTCGCTACAATGAGCAGTTCTTC.

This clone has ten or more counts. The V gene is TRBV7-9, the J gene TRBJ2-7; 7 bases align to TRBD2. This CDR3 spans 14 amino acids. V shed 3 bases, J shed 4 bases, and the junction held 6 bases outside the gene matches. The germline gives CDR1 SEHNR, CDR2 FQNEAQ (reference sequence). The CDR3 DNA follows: TGTGCCAGCAGCTTCGCGGGAGACGGGTACGAGCAGTACTTC. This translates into CASSFAGDGYEQYF.

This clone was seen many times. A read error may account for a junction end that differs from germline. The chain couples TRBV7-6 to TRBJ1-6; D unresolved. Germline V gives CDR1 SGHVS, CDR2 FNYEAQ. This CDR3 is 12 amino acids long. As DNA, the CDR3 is TGTGCCAGCAGCTCCAATAATTCACCCCTCCACTTT. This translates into CASSSNNSPLHF.

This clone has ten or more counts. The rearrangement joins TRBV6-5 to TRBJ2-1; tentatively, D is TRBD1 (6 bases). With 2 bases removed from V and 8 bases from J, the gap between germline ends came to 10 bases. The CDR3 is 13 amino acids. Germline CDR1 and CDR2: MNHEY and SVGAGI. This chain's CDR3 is CASSYSGGYEQFF. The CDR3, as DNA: TGTGCCAGCAGTTACAGTGGGGGCTATGAGCAGTTCTTC.

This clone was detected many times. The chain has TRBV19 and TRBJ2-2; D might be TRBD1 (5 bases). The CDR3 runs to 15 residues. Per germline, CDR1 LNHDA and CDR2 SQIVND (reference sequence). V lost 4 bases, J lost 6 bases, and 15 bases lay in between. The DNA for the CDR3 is TGTGCCAGTAGTAATGGGGCGGCCCCAGCCGGGGAGCTGTTTTTT. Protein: CASSNGAAPAGELFF.

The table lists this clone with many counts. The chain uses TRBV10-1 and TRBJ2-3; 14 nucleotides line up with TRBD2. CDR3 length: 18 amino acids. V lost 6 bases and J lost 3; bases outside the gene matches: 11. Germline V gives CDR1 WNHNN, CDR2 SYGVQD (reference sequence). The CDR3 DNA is TGCGCCAGCAGCGATGGGACTAGCGGGAGTCTAGGTACAGATACGCAGTATTTT. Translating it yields CASSDGTSGSLGTDTQYF.

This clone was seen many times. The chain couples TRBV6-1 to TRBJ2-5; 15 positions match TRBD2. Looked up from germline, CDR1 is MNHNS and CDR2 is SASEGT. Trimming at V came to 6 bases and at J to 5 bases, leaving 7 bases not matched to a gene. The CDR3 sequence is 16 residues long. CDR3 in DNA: TGTGCCAGCAGGCGGACTAGCGGGAGGGCCTTCGAGACCCAGTACTTC. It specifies CASRRTSGRAFETQYF.

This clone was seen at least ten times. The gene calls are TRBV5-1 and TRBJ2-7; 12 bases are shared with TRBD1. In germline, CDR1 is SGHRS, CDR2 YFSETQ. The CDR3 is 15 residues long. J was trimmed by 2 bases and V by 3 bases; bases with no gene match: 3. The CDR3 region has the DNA TGCGCCAGCAGCTCCGGGACAGGGGGCGCCTACGAGCAGTACTTC. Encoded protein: CASSSGTGGAYEQYF.

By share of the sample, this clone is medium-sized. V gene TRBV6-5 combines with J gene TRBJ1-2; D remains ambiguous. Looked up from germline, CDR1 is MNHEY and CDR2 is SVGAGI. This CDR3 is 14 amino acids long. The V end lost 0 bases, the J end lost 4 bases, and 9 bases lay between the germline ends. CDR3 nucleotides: TGTGCCAGCAGTTACTCACTAAGGTCCTATGGCTACACCTTC. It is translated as CASSYSLRSYGYTF.

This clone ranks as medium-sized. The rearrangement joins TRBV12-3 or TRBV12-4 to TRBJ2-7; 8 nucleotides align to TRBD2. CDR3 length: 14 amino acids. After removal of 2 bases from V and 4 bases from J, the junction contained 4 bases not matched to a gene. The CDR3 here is CASSLWAGGYEQYF. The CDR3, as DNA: TGTGCCAGCAGTTTATGGGCGGGAGGTTACGAGCAGTACTTC.

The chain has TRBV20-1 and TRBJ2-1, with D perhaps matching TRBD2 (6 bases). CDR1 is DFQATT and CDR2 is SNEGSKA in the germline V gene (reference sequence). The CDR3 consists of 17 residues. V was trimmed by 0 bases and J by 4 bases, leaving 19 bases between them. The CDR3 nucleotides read TGCAGTGCTAGAGACTCCTCTAGCGTGAGGGTTTACAATGAGCAGTTCTTC. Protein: CSARDSSSVRVYNEQFF.

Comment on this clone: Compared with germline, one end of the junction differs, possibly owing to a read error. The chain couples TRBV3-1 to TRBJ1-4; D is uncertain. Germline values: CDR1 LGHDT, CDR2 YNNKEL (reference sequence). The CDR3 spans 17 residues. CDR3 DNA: TGTGCCAGCAGCCAAGAAAGAAGAAGGGAACCTAATCGAAAAACTGTTTTT. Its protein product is CASSQERRREPNRKTVF.